This T cell receptor beta chain was documented in a study of blood T cell repertoires in COVID-19. Study in general: Samples of COVID-19 (acute and convalescent) were obtained from the United States, Italy and Spain. Nucleic acid was either cDNA or gDNA, and it came from T cells, B-cell-depleted T cells, or PBMCs.

The germline V gene has CDR1 SGHDT and CDR2 YYEEEE. With V trimmed by 5 bases and J by 2 bases, 9 bases remained unmatched. The CDR3 is 15 residues long. Original analysis: Amplified reference gene primers provided the basis for estimating nucleated cell counts. Method: immunoSEQ multiplex PCR; TCRdb's copy keeps in-frame clones and lacks some. From that table come the V and J calls and clone size; the DNA was used to work out D and trimming. The sample consists of 200,000 to 300,000 clones, about 90% of them appearing once. The source material was peripheral blood. The origin of this receptor is a woman between 40 and 55 years old with acute or convalescent COVID-19. The chain is built from TRBV5-6 and TRBJ2-5, with TRBD1 matching over 7 bases. The CDR3 here is CASRALGTAQETQYF. CDR3 nucleotide sequence: TGTGCCAGCAGGGCCTTGGGGACAGCTCAAGAGACCCAGTACTTC.